The clone carrying this T cell receptor beta chain was recorded a few times. This sample was included in a study of T-cell reconstitution after alpha-beta-depleted transplantation in children. The authors prepared the TCRbeta library with unique molecular identifiers. From the PCR reads, TCRdb called clonotypes with MiXCR, one entry per CDR3 protein. The repertoire includes roughly 500,000 distinct CDR3 sequences, around 12% of them detected once, and about 5.6% sits in the top ten. Germline CDR1 is DFQATT and CDR2 is SNEGSKA (reference sequence). V was trimmed by 7 bases and J by 6 bases, leaving 18 bases between them. The CDR3 totals 13 residues.

Sequenced here: PBMCs from the stem cell graft donor, sampled from the stem cell graft. The sequence was obtained from a human donor who donated a stem cell graft to a child with combined immunodeficiency. The V gene is TRBV20-1, the J gene TRBJ1-2; D is uncertain. In DNA form, the CDR3 reads TGCAGTGTATATCAAAGCTATCAAGATGGCTACACCTTC. Amino acids: CSVYQSYQDGYTF.